The following is a T cell receptor beta chain sequence with its context. What it binds is unknown. The patients chosen for sequencing had shown expansion of CD8+CD57+ cells (detected by flow cytometry). Therapy had not been given to patients before blood sampling. These data are taken from a study of CD8+CD57+ T cells in acquired aplastic anemia. General study points: Found in both controls and patients were around 29 CD8+ CDR3 sequences. Patients showed no significant difference from controls in CD8+ Simpson's diversity.

Trimming at V came to 0 bases and at J to 4 bases, leaving 8 bases not matched to a gene. The germline V gene has CDR1 WNHNN and CDR2 SYGVQD (reference sequence). The CDR3 runs 16 residues. The TCR beta profiling, which covered VDJ combination and CDR3 sequence, was carried out using genomic DNA as the template. TCRdb re-called the reads through MiXCR, storing one row per CDR3 protein. Among about 200,000 distinct CDR3 sequences listed, less than 75% were seen once. The gene calls are TRBV10-1 and TRBJ1-1, with TRBD1 matching 7 bases. The origin of this receptor is a human donor with aplastic anemia. Source material: sorted CD4+, CD8+, or CD8+CD57+ T cells (not recorded which) from PBMCs. CDR3 coding DNA: TGCGCCAGCAGTGAGTCGACAGGGATTGAGGGCACTGAAGCTTTCTTT. Its translation: CASSESTGIEGTEAFF.